Each of the 4 T cell receptor beta chains below was sequenced from the same sample in a study of control samples from healthy donors and cancer patients. The method was immunoSEQ multiplex PCR; TCRdb's version includes in-frame clones alone and lacks a portion of them. Among under 450,000 clones listed, 75% to 95% were seen once. Sequencing was carried out using PBMCs. These receptors all stem from a man aged 40-50 years with head and neck cancer.

This rearrangement joins TRBV6-5 to TRBJ2-7, with 9 bases matching TRBD1. This CDR3 is 14 amino acids long. V lost 5 bases, J lost 5 bases, and 7 bases stayed unmatched. CDR1 MNHEY and CDR2 SVGAGI come from the germline V gene. The DNA for the CDR3 is TGTGCCAGCAGTACCGGGACAGGGATGGACGAGCAGTACTTC. Translation gives CASSTGTGMDEQYF.

This chain joins TRBV19 and TRBJ1-1; D call uncertain. This CDR3 spans 12 amino acids. Trimming removed 9 bases from V and 4 bases from J, with 12 bases in between. Germline loops: CDR1 LNHDA, CDR2 SQIVND (reference sequence). The CDR3 bases are TGTGCCAGCCTGCGGCGGGGCACTGAAGCTTTCTTT. Translating it yields CASLRRGTEAFF.

The gene calls are TRBV30 and TRBJ2-1; D unclear. Deletions cut 3 bases from V and 8 bases from J, with 14 bases between. Germline V gene data show CDR1 as GTSNPN and CDR2 as SVGIG (reference sequence). The CDR3 is made up of 13 amino acids. The CDR3 here is CAWSDLSSDEQFF. In DNA form, the CDR3 reads TGTGCCTGGAGCGACCTTAGTAGTGATGAGCAGTTCTTC.

This chain joins TRBV30 and TRBJ1-1, with D uncertain. Germline V CDR1 and CDR2: GTSNPN, SVGIG (reference sequence). Trimming took off 3 bases at V and 7 bases at J, with 12 bases between the two ends. The CDR3 spans 12 residues. The CDR3 loop reads CAWRFGMSEAFF. In DNA, the CDR3 is TGTGCCTGGAGATTTGGAATGAGTGAAGCTTTCTTT.